Listed below are T cell receptor beta chains from one sample, sequenced in a study of CD8+CD57+ T cells in acquired aplastic anemia. TCRdb re-analysed the reads in MiXCR, keeping a single row per CDR3 protein. The repertoire includes 400,000 to 500,000 distinct CDR3 sequences, roughly 64% of them detected once, and 3% to 4.5% sits in the top ten. What was sequenced was sorted CD4+, CD8+, or CD8+CD57+ T cells (not recorded which) from PBMCs. Receptors originate from a human donor in good health, serving as a control. CDR3s include the opening cysteine and the closing phenylalanine or tryptophan. The D gene is left open where the match is weak. The size field is filled for only some rows; it gives once, few, many or a size class.

v_call	j_call	clone_size	d_call	cdr3_nt	cdr3_aa
TRBV25-1	TRBJ2-3	many	TRBD2	TGTGCCAGCAGTCCGACCCAGGGACTAGCGGGGGGGCCAGATACGCAGTATTTT	CASSPTQGLAGGPDTQYF
TRBV4-2	TRBJ1-2	.	TRBD1	TGTGCCAGCAGCCCGGGGACAGTTGACTATGGCTACACCTTC	CASSPGTVDYGYTF
TRBV7-2	TRBJ2-1	.	.	TGTGCCAGCAGCTTACGGAGGGTGGGAAAGCAGCCCCAGCAGTTCTTC	CASSLRRVGKQPQQFF
TRBV15	TRBJ2-5	.	TRBD2	TGTGCGGGAGCGCGGGGGAAAGAGACCGAGGACTTC	CAGARGKETEDF
TRBV7-2	TRBJ2-2	few	TRBD2	TGTGCCAGCAGCCCGCGGGGGGGGGTGACCGGGGAGCTGTTTTTT	CASSPRGGVTGELFF
TRBV12-3/TRBV12-4	TRBJ1-2	many	TRBD1	TGTGCCAGCACAACCGGGACAGGGGGCAATGGCTACACCTTC	CASTTGTGGNGYTF
TRBV20-1	TRBJ1-1	.	TRBD1	TGCAGTGCTAGAGAGCGGCAGGGGGCGCCTGAAGCTTTCTTT	CSARERQGAPEAFF
TRBV5-1	TRBJ1-5	.	.	TGTGCCAGCAGCTTACCGCATCCGCACACGCATTTT	CASSLPHPHTHF
TRBV19	TRBJ2-1	many	.	TGTGCCAGTAGTATTGGCAGGCCCCCGGACAATGAGCAGTTCTTC	CASSIGRPPDNEQFF
TRBV7-2	TRBJ2-5	.	.	TGTGCCAGCAGCCCGAGGACTGGGGATGGCTACACCTTCCAGTACTTC	CASSPRTGDGYTFQYF
TRBV20-1	TRBJ2-1	.	TRBD2	TGCAGTGCTACCACCTTAGCGGGTCTCAATGAGCAGTTCTTC	CSATTLAGLNEQFF
TRBV2	TRBJ2-1	many	.	TGTGCCAGCAACCCCCCCGGGGGCACCTACAATGAGCAGTTCTTC	CASNPPGGTYNEQFF
TRBV20-1	TRBJ2-7	.	TRBD2	TGCAGTGCTAGAGGGCTAGCGGGGGACCGGATAGACCACGAGCAGTACTTC	CSARGLAGDRIDHEQYF
TRBV7-2	TRBJ2-7	.	.	TGCGCCAGCAGCGCAAGCCAGGGATACGAGCAGTACTTC	CASSASQGYEQYF
TRBV5-1	TRBJ1-2	many	.	TGCGCCAGCAGCCCCGGGACGTTCAGTGGCTACACCTTC	CASSPGTFSGYTF
TRBV20-1	TRBJ1-6	.	.	TGCAGCGTTGCGTGGGGGGTTAATTATCCCCTCCACTTT	CSVAWGVNYPLHF
TRBV7-2	TRBJ1-1	.	.	TGTGCCAGCAGCTTAGTAGGATTGGATCAGAAAGCTTTCTTT	CASSLVGLDQKAFF
TRBV10-3	TRBJ2-3	few	.	TGTGCCATCTCGGGGGCGGGAGATACGCAGTATTTT	CAISGAGDTQYF
TRBV20-1	TRBJ2-1	.	.	TGCAGTGCTAGCGGCACGGGGGCCTACAATGAGCAGTTCTTC	CSASGTGAYNEQFF
TRBV7-8	TRBJ1-5	.	.	TGCACCGCCAGCAGAGGAGCCCAGCCCCAGCATTTT	CTASRGAQPQHF
TRBV20-1	TRBJ2-1	many	TRBD1	TGCAGTGCCCTCCGGGACAGGGGTGCCGATGAGCAGTTCTTC	CSALRDRGADEQFF
TRBV12-3/TRBV12-4	TRBJ2-1	.	.	TGTGCCAGCAGTACACAGACAGTGAACAATGAGCAGTTCTTC	CASSTQTVNNEQFF
TRBV9	TRBJ1-5	.	.	TGTGCCAGCAGCGAACTTGGAGAGGGGGGTCAGCCCCAGCATTTT	CASSELGEGGQPQHF
TRBV7-2	TRBJ2-7	.	.	TGTGCCAGCAGCCAGATACGGCACCACGACGAGCAGTACTTC	CASSQIRHHDEQYF
TRBV6-1	TRBJ1-3	.	.	TGTGCCAGCAGTGGGGGGAGCCTCGGAAACACCATATATTTT	CASSGGSLGNTIYF
TRBV30	TRBJ1-2	.	.	TGTGCCTGGAGTGTGGTAAGGGGCTCTTATGACTACACCTTC	CAWSVVRGSYDYTF
TRBV29-1	TRBJ2-5	.	TRBD1	TGCAGCGTTGGCGGTGGCAGGGGGCACCAAGAGACCCAGTACTTC	CSVGGGRGHQETQYF
TRBV20-1	TRBJ2-5	many	.	TGCAGTGCTAGACTCGGCTTTAAAGAGACCCAGTACTTC	CSARLGFKETQYF
TRBV4-1	TRBJ2-7	once	.	TGCGCCAGCAGCCAAGATTGGACCGGAGAGTACGAGCAGTACTTC	CASSQDWTGEYEQYF
TRBV7-2	TRBJ1-3	.	.	TGTGCCAGCAGCTACGTCAGCGGAACCTCTGGAAACATCATATATTTT	CASSYVSGTSGNIIYF
TRBV20-1	TRBJ1-1	.	.	TGCAGTGCAAGGACAGACGGAACTGAAGCTTTCTTT	CSARTDGTEAFF
TRBV9	TRBJ2-1	.	.	TGTGCCAGCGGATCAGTGGCGGAGAATGAGCAGTTCTTC	CASGSVAENEQFF
TRBV19	TRBJ2-7	.	TRBD2	TGTGCCAGTAGTTCTAGCGGGGTCAACGAGCAGTACTTC	CASSSSGVNEQYF
TRBV29-1	TRBJ2-5	few	TRBD1	TGCAGCGTGGGGACAGGGGGCACGGGAGGCAATCAGCCCCAGTACTTC	CSVGTGGTGGNQPQYF
TRBV20-1	TRBJ2-7	.	.	TGCAGTGCTTCGACGGGCTCCTACGAGCAGTACTTC	CSASTGSYEQYF
TRBV10-3	TRBJ2-7	.	.	TGTGCCATCAGTGAAAACAACGAGCAGTACTTC	CAISENNEQYF
TRBV7-2	TRBJ1-6	.	.	TGTGCCAGCAGCTCGGTCCTCAGCCATTCACCCCTCCACTTT	CASSSVLSHSPLHF